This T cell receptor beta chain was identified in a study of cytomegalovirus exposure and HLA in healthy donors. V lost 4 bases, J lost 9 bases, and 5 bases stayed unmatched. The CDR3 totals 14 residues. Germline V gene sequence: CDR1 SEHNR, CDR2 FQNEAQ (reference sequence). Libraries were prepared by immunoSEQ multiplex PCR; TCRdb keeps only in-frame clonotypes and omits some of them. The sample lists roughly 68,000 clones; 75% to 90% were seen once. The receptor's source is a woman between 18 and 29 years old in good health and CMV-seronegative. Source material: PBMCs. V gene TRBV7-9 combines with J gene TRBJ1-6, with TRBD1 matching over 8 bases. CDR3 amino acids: CASSSTGEASPLHF. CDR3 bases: TGTGCCAGCAGCTCGACAGGGGAGGCTTCACCCCTCCACTTT.